This T cell receptor beta chain came from a study of low-dose radiotherapy and immunotherapy resistance in tumors (dated 2022 in TCRdb). With respect to the entire study: Patients in Cohort 1 were given 0.5 Gy per fraction every 2 weeks, and the prescribed total PTV dose was 6.5 Gy. For Cohort 2, the dose was 1 Gy per fraction given every two weeks, adding up to 13 Gy in total across 26 weeks. Patients were given nivolumab as a 240 mg flat dose every two weeks and ipilimumab at 1 mg/kg every six weeks, with both drugs delivered intravenously. Cyclophosphamide 200 mg/m2 was given intravenously every two weeks, one day before each radiation and immunotherapy administration. Starting on cycle 1 day 1, patients took 300 mg of aspirin by mouth once a day for four cycles. First-strand cDNA was synthesized with Superscript III and a set of TRAV- and TRBV-specific primers, covering both TCRalpha and TCRbeta chains. The trial did not randomize participants into treatment groups. Eight patients were included in the translational analysis, namely three from the first dose cohort plus the first five from the second dose cohort.

The CDR3, from cysteine to phenylalanine, totals 12 residues. The read is trimmed to its CDR3 DNA, 36 bases read in frame from base 1. CDR1 and CDR2 are drawn from the germline V gene (reference sequence): SEHNR, FQNEAQ. The junction carries 10 bases between V and J, which are trimmed by 7 bases and 4 bases respectively. The time point tag for this specimen amounts to: after trial treatment. The treatment or condition label on this specimen signifies: LDRT plus nivolumab, ipilimumab, low-dose cyclophosphamide and aspirin (RACIN trial). The donors took part in RACIN, a single-arm, phase I, dose-escalation trial that combined nivolumab, ipilimumab, aspirin, low-dose cyclophosphamide and low-dose radiotherapy. To be eligible, a patient needed to have an advanced solid tumor that was TIL-negative. Data came from an Illumina HiSeq 2500. TCRs were amplified with Phusion for about 20 PCR cycles using a constant-region primer together with the adapter attached to the V primers. The MessageAmp II aRNA Amplification Kit was used to amplify the isolated mRNA, with in vitro transcription run for approximately 15 hours at 37 degrees C. The Dynabeads mRNA DIRECT Purification Kit was used to isolate the mRNA for TCR sequencing. Indexed Illumina adapters were added in a second Phusion PCR of approximately 25 cycles, after which AMPure XP beads were used to purify the products. Under the source paper's analysis protocol: Using custom Perl scripts, TCR sequences that encoded the same protein were pooled, out-of-frame sequences were dropped, and the abundance of each clonotype was calculated. Any TCR sequence backed by just one read was left out of the analysis. Repertoire metrics included Shannon entropy, Gini index, clonality, richness, and frequency of TCRs shared between repertoires. Clones were called with MiXCR by TCRdb after fastp trimmed the public reads at Q25, and only in-frame beta chains were retained. Identical CDR3 protein sequences are pooled into one entry, listed with their most common genes and DNA. TCRdb's processing, not the study's, gives the V and J calls here. Counted in this sample were approximately 52,000 distinct CDR3 sequences; roughly 31% of them appeared once. Of the sample, less than 9.5% falls within the top ten clones.

At least ten counts were recorded for this clonotype. The antigen it recognizes is unknown. No base quality information exists; no much larger clone differs at one position. Sequenced material: PBMCs, taken after low-dose radiotherapy plus immunotherapy. This clonotype originated in a male donor with rectosigmoid adenocarcinoma. Recombination joined TRBV7-9 with TRBJ1-2; TRBD1 is a weak D gene call, 5 bases matching. The base sequence is TGTGCCAGCAACGAGGGGTTCTATGGCTACACCTTC. This translates into CASNEGFYGYTF.